What follows are 9 T cell receptor beta chains derived from one specimen sequenced in a study of blood T cell repertoires in COVID-19. Clones were read by immunoSEQ multiplex PCR, and TCRdb kept only the in-frame ones, dropping some. The table has about 150,000 clones, about 87% seen once. Sequencing was performed on peripheral blood. The receptor set was obtained from a woman aged 45-65 years with acute or convalescent COVID-19.

J is TRBJ2-2 and V is TRBV12-5; 10 bases align to TRBD1. V shed 1 base and J 5 bases; nucleotides not matched to a gene: 7. The CDR3 loop spans 17 amino acids. Per the germline V gene, CDR1 is LGHNT and CDR2 is FRNRAP. The CDR3 DNA reads TGTGCTAGTGGTTTGGGACAGGGGGCTCTTTTTACCGGGGAGCTGTTTTTT. It yields the protein CASGLGQGALFTGELFF.

This chain joins TRBV30 and TRBJ1-5, with D uncertain. This CDR3 is 13 amino acids long. The germline V gene has CDR1 GTSNPN and CDR2 SVGIG (reference sequence). V was pared by 6 bases and J by 7 bases, with 16 bases between. The CDR3 coding sequence is TGTGCCTGCCGTATGGCGGATTTCCAGCCCCAGCATTTT. It specifies CACRMADFQPQHF.

The chain is built from TRBV20-1 and TRBJ1-2, with D maybe TRBD1 (5 bases). The ends were cut back, 3 bases at V and 6 bases at J, with 14 bases in the middle. Germline lookup yields CDR1 DFQATT and CDR2 SNEGSKA (reference sequence). The CDR3 extends over 13 amino acids. The CDR3 DNA sequence: TGCAGTGCTAGTCCCAGGGCGGTCCATGGCTACACCTTC. Translated: CSASPRAVHGYTF.

This chain links TRBV6-5 with TRBJ1-6; the D is unclear. The CDR3 loop spans 15 amino acids. The V end was cut by 2 bases, the J end by 7 bases, with 12 bases between. Germline V gene sequence: CDR1 MNHEY, CDR2 SVGAGI. The CDR3 here is CASSYSEQLNSPLHF. DNA for the CDR3: TGTGCCAGCAGTTACAGTGAACAGCTAAATTCACCCCTCCACTTT.

This chain joins TRBV5-1 and TRBJ2-2; 8 nucleotides agree with TRBD1. V lost 3 bases and J lost 4; bases outside the gene matches: 8. The germline CDR1 and CDR2 sequences are SGHRS and YFSETQ. This CDR3 has 16 amino acids. The CDR3 DNA reads as TGCGCCAGCAGCTCAATCCGGGACAGGCTCACCGGGGAGCTGTTTTTT. Amino acids: CASSSIRDRLTGELFF.

The chain combines TRBV5-1 with TRBJ1-2; D might be TRBD1 (5 bases). Germline assignment: CDR1 SGHRS and CDR2 YFSETQ. There are 20 residues in the CDR3. Trimming removed 5 bases at V and 2 bases at J, with 31 bases between. CDR3 amino acids: CASSYPGGLLNPISNYGYTF. Written as DNA, the CDR3 is TGCGCCAGCAGTTACCCTGGGGGACTCCTAAACCCGATTAGCAACTATGGCTACACCTTC. The full variable domain, in which reference TRBV5-1 and TRBJ1-2 provide the parts outside the CDR3, is KAGVTQTPRYLIKTRGQQVTLSCSPISGHRSVSWYQQTPGQGLQFLFEYFSETQRNKGNFPGRFSGRQFSNSRSEMNVSTLELGDSALYLCASSYPGGLLNPISNYGYTFGSGTRLTVV.

The V gene is TRBV5-1, the J gene TRBJ1-1; no definite D call. V was shortened by 4 bases and J by 1 base, with 14 bases between the two germline ends. Germline lookup yields CDR1 SGHRS and CDR2 YFSETQ. This CDR3 contains 15 residues. CDR3: CASSPGGRENTEAFF. The CDR3 coding sequence is TGCGCCAGCAGCCCTGGAGGGAGGGAGAACACTGAAGCTTTCTTT.

The chain links TRBV6-1 to TRBJ1-6; no clear D gene. The CDR3 is made up of 16 amino acids. Germline CDR1 and CDR2: MNHNS and SASEGT. V was shortened by 2 bases and J by 8 bases, with 16 bases between the two germline ends. The CDR3 loop is CASSEIPSSGYSPLHF. The CDR3 DNA reads TGTGCCAGCAGTGAAATCCCAAGTTCTGGCTATTCACCCCTCCACTTT.

V is TRBV20-1 and J is TRBJ2-1; perhaps TRBD2 as D (6 bases). The CDR3 loop spans 17 amino acids. Germline V CDR1 and CDR2: DFQATT, SNEGSKA (reference sequence). Trimming stripped 3 bases from V and 0 bases from J, with 18 bases between. The chain's CDR3 is CSASSGLTSSSYNEQFF. CDR3 sequence (DNA): TGCAGTGCTAGTTCGGGACTTACCTCCAGCTCCTACAATGAGCAGTTCTTC.